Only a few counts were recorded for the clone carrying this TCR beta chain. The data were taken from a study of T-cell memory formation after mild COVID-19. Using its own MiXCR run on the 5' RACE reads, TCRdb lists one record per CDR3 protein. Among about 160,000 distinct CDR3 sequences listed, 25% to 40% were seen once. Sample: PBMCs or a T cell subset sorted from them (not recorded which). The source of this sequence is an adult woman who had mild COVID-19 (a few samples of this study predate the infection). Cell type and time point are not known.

The CDR3 reads CASSQSRGPYEQYF. CDR3 DNA: TGCGCCAGCAGTCAATCCCGGGGCCCCTACGAGCAGTACTTC. V gene TRBV23-1 combines with J gene TRBJ2-7, with D tentatively TRBD1 or TRBD2 (5 bases each). TRBV23-1 is an ORF, and what it does is uncertain. The CDR3 is made up of 14 amino acids. V dropped 0 bases and J dropped 2 bases, with 8 bases sitting between them.